These 17 T cell receptor beta chains originate from one sample sequenced in a study of T-cell reconstitution after alpha-beta-depleted transplantation in children. Construction of the TCRbeta library involved unique molecular identifiers. TCRdb reprocessed the PCR reads via MiXCR and lists one record per CDR3 protein. The sample shows a few hundred thousand distinct CDR3 sequences, 43% of them seen only once. The sequences come from PBMCs, collected before TCRalphabeta/CD19-depleted stem cell transplant. The receptors shown here come from a girl aged 2 to 10 with aplastic anemia, due to receive a stem cell transplant.

The J gene is TRBJ2-7, the V gene TRBV27; D is perhaps TRBD1 or TRBD2 (6 bases each). Trimming cost V 2 bases and J 6 bases, with 11 bases left between them. CDR1 and CDR2 (germline): MNHEY, SMNVEV (reference sequence). The CDR3 runs to 13 residues. The CDR3: CASSLPTGAEQYF. In nucleotides, the CDR3 is TGTGCCAGCAGTTTACCCACGGGGGCCGAGCAGTACTTC.

CDR3 nucleotide sequence: TGTGCCAGCAGCCTTCTGTCCGGGACAGAGGCGAACACCGGGGAGCTGTTTTTT. Translated, it gives CASSLLSGTEANTGELFF. The chain is built from TRBV12-3 or TRBV12-4 and TRBJ2-2, with TRBD1 identical over 7 bases. The trim removed 6 bases at V and 0 bases at J, leaving 13 bases unmatched. This CDR3 region has 18 residues.

This chain uses TRBV29-1 with TRBJ2-3; D might be TRBD2 (6 bases). Per the germline V gene, CDR1 is SQVTM and CDR2 is ANQGSEA. With 6 bases removed from V and 6 bases from J, the gap between germline ends came to 22 bases. There are 15 residues in the CDR3. The chain's CDR3 is CSVVPRDGRGDTQYF. In DNA form, the CDR3 reads TGCAGCGTCGTCCCCAGGGACGGGAGAGGGGATACGCAGTATTTT.

This chain connects TRBV4-2 to TRBJ1-5; D uncertain. Germline CDR1 LGHNA, CDR2 YNFKEQ. CDR3 length equals 14 residues. Trimming cost V 1 base and J 0 bases, with 4 bases left between them. The CDR3 DNA reads TGTGCCAGCAGCCAAGCAGGTAGCAATCAGCCCCAGCATTTT. This codes for CASSQAGSNQPQHF.

This chain joins TRBV15 and TRBJ1-5; 9 bases are a match to TRBD1. Trimming took 4 bases from V and 6 from J; bases not matched to a gene: 7. The V gene's germline CDR1 is LNHNV and CDR2 YYDKDF (reference sequence). The CDR3 runs to 15 residues. The CDR3 coding sequence is TGTGCCACCAGCACAGAAACAGGGGGCACTCAGCCCCAGCATTTT. It encodes CATSTETGGTQPQHF.

This clonotype was detected many times. At one end, the junction sequence differs from germline, possibly due to a read error. V usage is TRBV12-3 or TRBV12-4 and J usage is TRBJ2-1; TRBD2 matches 8 bases. The CDR3 totals 14 residues. DNA of the CDR3: TGCGCCAGCAGCCGGGGGGGGTCCTACAATGAGCAGTTCTTC. This codes for CASSRGGSYNEQFF.

This clonotype was counted ten times or more. The chain has TRBV6-2 or TRBV6-3 and TRBJ1-5; no clear D gene. CDR1 is MNHEY, CDR2 SVGEGT, per germline. This CDR3 region has 13 residues. Trimming cost V 6 bases and J 4 bases, with 10 bases left between them. CDR3 bases: TGTGCCAGCAGCTCCAAGGCTAATCAGCCCCAGCATTTT. This encodes CASSSKANQPQHF.

The chain joins TRBV23-1 to TRBJ2-3; 7 positions match TRBD2. TRBV23-1 is marked as an open reading frame, function uncertain. The CDR3 covers 21 residues. The V and J ends lost 2 bases and 2 bases, in that order; junction bases with no gene match: 22. The DNA for the CDR3 is TGCGCCAGCAGTCAAGAGACTAGCTGGATACCCGATAGAAACCACACAGATACGCAGTATTTT. Its protein product is CASSQETSWIPDRNHTDTQYF.

The chain links TRBV12-3 or TRBV12-4 to TRBJ2-1; TRBD1 aligns across 10 bases. CDR3 length: 15 amino acids. Losses at the gene ends were 6 bases for V and 5 bases for J; bases not matched to a gene: 7. The CDR3 is CASSTGTGANNEQFF. Written as DNA, the CDR3 is TGTGCCAGCAGCACCGGGACAGGGGCGAACAATGAGCAGTTCTTC.

V usage is TRBV20-1 and J usage is TRBJ2-1; D is ambiguous. The CDR3 covers 12 residues. Between the trimmed V and J ends, which lost 3 bases and 8 bases, there was a span of 11 bases. Germline assignment: CDR1 DFQATT and CDR2 SNEGSKA (reference sequence). The CDR3 protein is CSARRDSDEQFF. The DNA of the CDR3 is TGCAGTGCTAGGAGAGACTCCGATGAGCAGTTCTTC.

The CDR3 DNA sequence: TGTGCCAGCGGAGGGTGGCAATTGAACACTGAAGCTTTCTTT. Protein sequence: CASGGWQLNTEAFF. This chain links TRBV12-3 or TRBV12-4 with TRBJ1-1; no firm D call. The CDR3 is made up of 14 amino acids. V shed 8 bases and J shed 0 bases, with 13 bases lying between them.

V and J are TRBV5-1 and TRBJ2-1; D gene uncertain. V was clipped by 0 bases and J by 7 bases, with 11 bases between them. Looked up from germline, CDR1 is SGHRS and CDR2 is YFSETQ. This CDR3 has 14 amino acids. CDR3 bases: TGCGCCAGCAGCTTGGCCCGGTTTGGGAATGAGCAGTTCTTC. It codes for CASSLARFGNEQFF.

This clonotype came up a few times. The chain recombines TRBV2 with TRBJ1-1; D gene ambiguous. The V end lost 8 bases, the J end lost 2 bases, and 15 bases lay between the germline ends. Germline CDR1 and CDR2: SNHLY and FYNNEI. The CDR3 sequence is 14 residues long. The CDR3 nucleotides read TGTGCCAGCGCCGCCCTGGTCGGCAACACTGAAGCTTTCTTT. This codes for CASAALVGNTEAFF.

The V call is TRBV10-3, the J call TRBJ2-7; D is tentatively TRBD1 or TRBD2 (5 bases each). This CDR3 is built from 15 residues. CDR1 is ENHRY, CDR2 SYGVKD, per germline. Trimming cost V 3 bases and J 1 base, with 13 bases left between them. CDR3 nucleotides: TGTGCCATCAGTGACGTGGGGGTCCCTTCCTACGAGCAGTACTTC. Encoded protein: CAISDVGVPSYEQYF.

V gene TRBV5-6 combines with J gene TRBJ1-2, with D tentatively TRBD1 (6 bases). V was pared by 0 bases and J by 8 bases, with 11 bases between. CDR3 length equals 13 residues. Germline lookup yields CDR1 SGHDT and CDR2 YYEEEE. The CDR3: CASSLGTVSGYTF. The CDR3 DNA reads TGTGCCAGCAGCTTGGGGACAGTGAGCGGCTACACCTTC. Full variable domain (rest looked up from reference TRBV5-6 and TRBJ1-2): DAGVTQSPTHLIKTRGQQVTLRCSPKSGHDTVSWYQQALGQGPQFIFQYYEEEERQRGNFPDRFSGHQFPNYSSELNVNALLLGDSALYLCASSLGTVSGYTFGSGTRLTVV.

The table lists this clonotype with a few counts. The genes are TRBV10-3 and TRBJ2-3, with 8 bases fitting TRBD1. CDR1 is ENHRY, CDR2 SYGVKD, per germline. The ends lost 10 bases at V and 0 bases at J; junction bases unmatched: 9. This CDR3 is built from 15 residues. The CDR3 DNA follows: TGTGCCACAGGGGGCAGGACGAAGAGCACAGATACGCAGTATTTT. Protein: CATGGRTKSTDTQYF.

J is TRBJ2-1 and V is TRBV6-5; 11 bases are a match to TRBD1. The J segment lost 8 bases and the V segment lost 0 bases, leaving 12 bases of the junction unmatched. Per the germline V gene, CDR1 is MNHEY and CDR2 is SVGAGI. The CDR3 totals 18 residues. CDR3 sequence (DNA): TGTGCCAGCAGTTACTCCGGACAGGGGGCTGGCGTAGGCTATGAGCAGTTCTTC. Amino acids: CASSYSGQGAGVGYEQFF.